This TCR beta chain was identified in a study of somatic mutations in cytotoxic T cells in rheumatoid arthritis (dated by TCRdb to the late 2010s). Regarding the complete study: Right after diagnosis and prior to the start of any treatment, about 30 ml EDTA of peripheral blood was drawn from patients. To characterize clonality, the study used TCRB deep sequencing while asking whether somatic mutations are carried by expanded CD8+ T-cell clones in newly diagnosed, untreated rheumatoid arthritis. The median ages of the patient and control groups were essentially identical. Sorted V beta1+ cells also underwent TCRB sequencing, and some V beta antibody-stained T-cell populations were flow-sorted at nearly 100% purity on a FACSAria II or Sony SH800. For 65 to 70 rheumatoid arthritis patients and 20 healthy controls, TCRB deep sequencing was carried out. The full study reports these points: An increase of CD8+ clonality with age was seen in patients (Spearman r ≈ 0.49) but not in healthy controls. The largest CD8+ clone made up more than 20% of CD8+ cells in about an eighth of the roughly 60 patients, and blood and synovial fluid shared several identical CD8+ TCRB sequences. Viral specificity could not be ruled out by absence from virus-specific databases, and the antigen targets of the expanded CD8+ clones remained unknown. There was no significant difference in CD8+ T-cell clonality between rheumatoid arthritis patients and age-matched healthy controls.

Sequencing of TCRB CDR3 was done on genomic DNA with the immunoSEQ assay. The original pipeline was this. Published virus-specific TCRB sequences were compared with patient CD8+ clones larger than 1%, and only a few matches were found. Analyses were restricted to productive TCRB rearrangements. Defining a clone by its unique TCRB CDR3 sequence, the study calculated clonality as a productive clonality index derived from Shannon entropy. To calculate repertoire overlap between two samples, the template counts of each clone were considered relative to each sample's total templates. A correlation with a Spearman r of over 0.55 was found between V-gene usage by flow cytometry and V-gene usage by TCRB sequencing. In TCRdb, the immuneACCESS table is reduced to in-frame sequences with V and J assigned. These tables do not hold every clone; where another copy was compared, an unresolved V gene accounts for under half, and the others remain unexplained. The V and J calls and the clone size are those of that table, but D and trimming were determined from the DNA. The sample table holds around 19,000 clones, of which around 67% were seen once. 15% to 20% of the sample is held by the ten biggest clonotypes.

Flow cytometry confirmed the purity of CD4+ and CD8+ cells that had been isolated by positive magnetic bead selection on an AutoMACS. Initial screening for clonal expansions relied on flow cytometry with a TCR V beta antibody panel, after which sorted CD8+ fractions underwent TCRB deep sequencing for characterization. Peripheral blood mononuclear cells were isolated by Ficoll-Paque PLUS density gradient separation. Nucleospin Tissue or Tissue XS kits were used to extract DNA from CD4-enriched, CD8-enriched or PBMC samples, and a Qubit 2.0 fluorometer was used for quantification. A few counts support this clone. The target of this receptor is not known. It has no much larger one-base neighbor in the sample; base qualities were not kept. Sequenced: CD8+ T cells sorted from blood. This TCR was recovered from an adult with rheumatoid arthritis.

The base sequence is TGCGCCAGCAGCCAAGGTCAGACTGAAGCTTTCTTT. This codes for CASSQGQTEAFF. Rearrangement joined TRBV4-3 to TRBJ1-1, with the D gene not clear enough to name. V is shortened by 1 base, J by 5 bases, and the region joining them spans 5 bases. The CDR3 starts with the cysteine, ends with the phenylalanine, and has 12 residues. Only the CDR3 part of the read is kept: 36 bases, read in frame from the first base. The germline V gene yields LGHNA for CDR1 and YSLEER for CDR2.